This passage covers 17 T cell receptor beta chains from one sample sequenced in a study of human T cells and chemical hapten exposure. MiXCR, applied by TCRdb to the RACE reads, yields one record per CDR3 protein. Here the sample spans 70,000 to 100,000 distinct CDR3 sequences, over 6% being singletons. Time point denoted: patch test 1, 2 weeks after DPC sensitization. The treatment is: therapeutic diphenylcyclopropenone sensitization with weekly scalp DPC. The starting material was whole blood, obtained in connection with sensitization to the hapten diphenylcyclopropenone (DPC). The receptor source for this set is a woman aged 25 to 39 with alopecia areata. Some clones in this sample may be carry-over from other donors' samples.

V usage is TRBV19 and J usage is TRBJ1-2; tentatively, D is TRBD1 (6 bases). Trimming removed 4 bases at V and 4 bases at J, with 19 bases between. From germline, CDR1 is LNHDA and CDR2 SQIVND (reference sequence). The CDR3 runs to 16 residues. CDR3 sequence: CASSKHRASLIYGYTF. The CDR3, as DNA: TGTGCCAGTAGTAAACACAGGGCCTCCTTAATCTATGGCTACACCTTC.

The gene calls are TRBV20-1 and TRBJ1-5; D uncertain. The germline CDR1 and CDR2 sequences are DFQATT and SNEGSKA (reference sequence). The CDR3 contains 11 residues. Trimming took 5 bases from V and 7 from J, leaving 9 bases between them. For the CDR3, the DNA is TGCAGTGCTCACCGGGAACAGCCCCAGCATTTT. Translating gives CSAHREQPQHF.

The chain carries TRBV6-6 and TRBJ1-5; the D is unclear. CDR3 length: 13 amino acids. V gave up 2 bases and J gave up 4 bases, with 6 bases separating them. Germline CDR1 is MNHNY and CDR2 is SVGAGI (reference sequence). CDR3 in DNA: TGTGCCAGCAGTTACGGGGTTAATCAGCCCCAGCATTTT. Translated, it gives CASSYGVNQPQHF.

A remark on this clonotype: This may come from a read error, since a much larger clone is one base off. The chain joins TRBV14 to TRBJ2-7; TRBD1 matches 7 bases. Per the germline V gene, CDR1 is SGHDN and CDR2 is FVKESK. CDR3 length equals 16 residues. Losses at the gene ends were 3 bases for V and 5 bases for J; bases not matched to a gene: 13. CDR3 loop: CASSHRDSRASDEQYF. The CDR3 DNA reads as TGTGCCAGCAGCCACAGGGACAGCCGAGCTTCCGACGAGCAGTACTTC.

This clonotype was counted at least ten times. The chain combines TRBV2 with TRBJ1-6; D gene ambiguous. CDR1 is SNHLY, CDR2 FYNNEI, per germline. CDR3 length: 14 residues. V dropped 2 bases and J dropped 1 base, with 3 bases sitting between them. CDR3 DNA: TGTGCCAGCAGTGAAAGGTCCTATAATTCACCCCTCCACTTT. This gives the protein CASSERSYNSPLHF.

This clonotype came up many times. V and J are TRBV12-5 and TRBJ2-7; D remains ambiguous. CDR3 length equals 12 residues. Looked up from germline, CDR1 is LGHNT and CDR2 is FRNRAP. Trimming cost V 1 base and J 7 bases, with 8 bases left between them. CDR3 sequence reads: CASGLGTTEQYF. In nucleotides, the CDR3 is TGTGCTAGTGGTTTGGGCACCACGGAGCAGTACTTC.

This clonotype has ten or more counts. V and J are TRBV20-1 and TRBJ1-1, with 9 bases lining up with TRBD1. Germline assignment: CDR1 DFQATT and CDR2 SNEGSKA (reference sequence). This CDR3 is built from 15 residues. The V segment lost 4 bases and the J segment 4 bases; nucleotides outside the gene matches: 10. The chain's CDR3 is CSAKGQGAESTEAFF. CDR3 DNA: TGCAGTGCTAAGGGACAGGGAGCGGAGAGCACTGAAGCTTTCTTT.

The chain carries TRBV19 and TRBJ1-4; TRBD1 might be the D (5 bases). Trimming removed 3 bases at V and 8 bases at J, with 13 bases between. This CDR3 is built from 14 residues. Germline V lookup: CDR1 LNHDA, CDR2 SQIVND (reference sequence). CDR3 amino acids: CASSMGTAPEKLFF. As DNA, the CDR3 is TGTGCCAGTAGTATGGGGACTGCGCCCGAAAAACTGTTTTTT.

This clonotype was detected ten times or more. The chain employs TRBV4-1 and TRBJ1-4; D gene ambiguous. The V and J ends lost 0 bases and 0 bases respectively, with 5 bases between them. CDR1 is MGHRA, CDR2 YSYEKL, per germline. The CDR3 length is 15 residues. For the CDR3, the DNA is TGCGCCAGCAGCCAAGAACATCCAACTAATGAAAAACTGTTTTTT. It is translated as CASSQEHPTNEKLFF.

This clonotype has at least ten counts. The CDR3 sequence is CASSFGEYYGYTF. The CDR3 bases are TGTGCCAGCAGTTTTGGGGAATACTATGGCTACACCTTC. The rearrangement links TRBV12-3 or TRBV12-4 to TRBJ1-2; D remains ambiguous. The CDR3 length is 13 residues. The V gene lost 3 bases and the J gene lost 3 bases, with 8 bases spanning the gap.

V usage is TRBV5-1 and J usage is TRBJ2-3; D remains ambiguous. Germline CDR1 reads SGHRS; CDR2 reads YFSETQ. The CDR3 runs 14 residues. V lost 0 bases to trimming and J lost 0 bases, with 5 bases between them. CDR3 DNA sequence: TGCGCCAGCAGCTTGGGCGAGAGCACAGATACGCAGTATTTT. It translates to CASSLGESTDTQYF.

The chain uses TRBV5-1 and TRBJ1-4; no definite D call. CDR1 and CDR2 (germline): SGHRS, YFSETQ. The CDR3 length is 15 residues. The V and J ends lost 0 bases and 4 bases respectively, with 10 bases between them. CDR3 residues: CASSLAGLLNEKLFF. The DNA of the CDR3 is TGCGCCAGCAGCTTGGCGGGTCTGCTTAATGAAAAACTGTTTTTT.

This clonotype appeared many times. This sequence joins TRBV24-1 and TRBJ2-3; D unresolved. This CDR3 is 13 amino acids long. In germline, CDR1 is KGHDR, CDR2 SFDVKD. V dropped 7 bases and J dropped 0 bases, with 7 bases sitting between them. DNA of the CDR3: TGTGCCACCAGATCGGATAGCACAGATACGCAGTATTTT. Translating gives CATRSDSTDTQYF.

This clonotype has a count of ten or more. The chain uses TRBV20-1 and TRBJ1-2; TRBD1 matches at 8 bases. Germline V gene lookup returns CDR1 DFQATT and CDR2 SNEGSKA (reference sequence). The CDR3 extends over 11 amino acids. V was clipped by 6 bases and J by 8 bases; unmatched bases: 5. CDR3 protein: CSAARDRGYTF. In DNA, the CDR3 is TGCAGTGCCGCCAGGGACAGGGGCTACACCTTC.

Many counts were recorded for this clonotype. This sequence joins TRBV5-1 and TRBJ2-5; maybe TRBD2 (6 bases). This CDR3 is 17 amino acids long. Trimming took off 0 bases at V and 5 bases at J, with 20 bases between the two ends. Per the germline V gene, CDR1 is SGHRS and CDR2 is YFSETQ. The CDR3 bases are TGCGCCAGCAGCTTGGGTGCCCTTAGCGGCGCTTGGGAGACCCAGTACTTC. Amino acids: CASSLGALSGAWETQYF.

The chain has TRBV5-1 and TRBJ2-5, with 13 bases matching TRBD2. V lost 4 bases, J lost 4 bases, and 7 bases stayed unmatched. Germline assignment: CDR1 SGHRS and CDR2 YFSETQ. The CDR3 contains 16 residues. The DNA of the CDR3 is TGCGCCAGCAGCGGGGGACTAGCGGGGACAGCAGAGACCCAGTACTTC. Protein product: CASSGGLAGTAETQYF. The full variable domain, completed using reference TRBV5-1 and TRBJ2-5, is KAGVTQTPRYLIKTRGQQVTLSCSPISGHRSVSWYQQTPGQGLQFLFEYFSETQRNKGNFPGRFSGRQFSNSRSEMNVSTLELGDSALYLCASSGGLAGTAETQYFGPGTRLLVL.

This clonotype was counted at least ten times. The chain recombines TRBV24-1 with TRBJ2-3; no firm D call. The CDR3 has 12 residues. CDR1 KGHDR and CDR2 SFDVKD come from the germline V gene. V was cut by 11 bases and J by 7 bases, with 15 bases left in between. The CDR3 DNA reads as TGTGCCATCTTAACCGGGCCAAATACGCAGTATTTT. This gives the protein CAILTGPNTQYF.